A single TCR beta chain is shown here with its context. The antigen is undetermined. This sample was included in a study of cytomegalovirus exposure and HLA in healthy donors. Regarding the study as a whole: It was shown in a later analysis that HLA-associated TCR beta chains were more clonally expanded than other, equally common chains. Earlier results showed most TCR beta V segments being productive about 90% or about 30% of the time. In a later analysis, V- and J-gene trimming of beta chains associated with a DCLRE1C missense variant, replicated independently.

Trimming cost V 1 base and J 10 bases, with 8 bases left between them. Germline CDR1 is SGHTA and CDR2 is FQGNSA. The CDR3 consists of 12 residues. PCR primers comprised 60 Vbeta and 13 Jbeta primers. The method was immunoSEQ multiplex PCR; TCRdb's version includes in-frame clones alone and lacks a portion of them. The top ten hold around 5.7% of the sample, which has 170,000 or so clones, 80% seen once. The chain combines TRBV7-2 with TRBJ2-1; no definite D call. The sample consisted of PBMCs. The source is a middle-aged man in good health and CMV-seronegative. This CDR3 is CASSLDESEQFF. The DNA for the CDR3 is TGTGCCAGCAGCTTAGACGAAAGCGAGCAGTTCTTC.